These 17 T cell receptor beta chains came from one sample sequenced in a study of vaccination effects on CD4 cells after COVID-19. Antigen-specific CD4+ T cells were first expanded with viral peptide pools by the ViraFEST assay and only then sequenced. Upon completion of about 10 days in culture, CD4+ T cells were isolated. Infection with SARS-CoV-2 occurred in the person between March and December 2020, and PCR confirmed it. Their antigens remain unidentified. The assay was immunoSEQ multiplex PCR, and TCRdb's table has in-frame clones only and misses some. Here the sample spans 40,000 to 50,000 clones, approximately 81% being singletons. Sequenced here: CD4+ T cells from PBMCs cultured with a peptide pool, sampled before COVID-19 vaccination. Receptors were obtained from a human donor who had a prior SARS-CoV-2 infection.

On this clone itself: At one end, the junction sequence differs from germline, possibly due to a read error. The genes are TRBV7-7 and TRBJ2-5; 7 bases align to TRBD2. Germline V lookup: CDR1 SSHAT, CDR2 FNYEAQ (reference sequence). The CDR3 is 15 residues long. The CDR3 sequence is CASSLGLTSAETQYF. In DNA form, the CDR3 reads TGTGCTAGCAGCTTAGGCCTTACTAGCGCCGAGACCCAGTACTTC.

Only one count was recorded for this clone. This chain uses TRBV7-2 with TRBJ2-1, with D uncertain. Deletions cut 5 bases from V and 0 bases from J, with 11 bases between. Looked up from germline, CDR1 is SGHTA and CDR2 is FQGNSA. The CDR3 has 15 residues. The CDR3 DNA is TGTGCCAGCAGCCCCAGAGGCACCTCCTACAATGAGCAGTTCTTC. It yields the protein CASSPRGTSYNEQFF.

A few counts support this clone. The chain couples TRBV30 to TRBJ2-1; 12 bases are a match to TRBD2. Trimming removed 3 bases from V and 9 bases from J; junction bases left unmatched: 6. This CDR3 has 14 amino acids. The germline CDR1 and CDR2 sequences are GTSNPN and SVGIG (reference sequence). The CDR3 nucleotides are TGTGCCTGGAGAGGACTAGCGGGACGAGGTGAGCAGTTCTTC. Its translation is CAWRGLAGRGEQFF.

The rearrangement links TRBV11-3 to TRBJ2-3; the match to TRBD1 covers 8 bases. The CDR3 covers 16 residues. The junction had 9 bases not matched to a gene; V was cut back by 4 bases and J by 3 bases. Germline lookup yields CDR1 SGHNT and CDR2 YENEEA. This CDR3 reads CASSSTGVVGTDTQYF. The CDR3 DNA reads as TGTGCCAGCAGCTCGACAGGGGTTGTAGGTACAGATACGCAGTATTTT.

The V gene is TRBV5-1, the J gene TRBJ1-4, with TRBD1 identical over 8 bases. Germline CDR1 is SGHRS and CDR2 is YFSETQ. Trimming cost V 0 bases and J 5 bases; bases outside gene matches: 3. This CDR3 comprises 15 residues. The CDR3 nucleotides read TGCGCCAGCAGCTTGGGACAGGGGATAAATGAAAAACTGTTTTTT. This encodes CASSLGQGINEKLFF.

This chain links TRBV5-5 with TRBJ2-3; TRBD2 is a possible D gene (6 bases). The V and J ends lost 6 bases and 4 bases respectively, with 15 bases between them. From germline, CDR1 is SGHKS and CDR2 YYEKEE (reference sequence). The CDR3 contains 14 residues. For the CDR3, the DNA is TGTGCCAGCAACTACAGTCCGGGGGCAGATACGCAGTATTTT. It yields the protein CASNYSPGADTQYF.

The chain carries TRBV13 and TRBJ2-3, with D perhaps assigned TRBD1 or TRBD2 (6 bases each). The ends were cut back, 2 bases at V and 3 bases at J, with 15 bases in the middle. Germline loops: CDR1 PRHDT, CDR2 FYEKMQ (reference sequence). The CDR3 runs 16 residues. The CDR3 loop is CASSLSVGGLTDTQYF. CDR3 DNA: TGTGCCAGCAGCTTATCGGTGGGGGGCCTGACAGATACGCAGTATTTT. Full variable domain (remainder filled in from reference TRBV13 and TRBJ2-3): AAGVIQSPRHLIKEKRETATLKCYPIPRHDTVYWYQQGPGQDPQFLISFYEKMQSDKGSIPDRFSAQQFSDYHSELNMSSLELGDSALYFCASSLSVGGLTDTQYFGPGTRLTVL.

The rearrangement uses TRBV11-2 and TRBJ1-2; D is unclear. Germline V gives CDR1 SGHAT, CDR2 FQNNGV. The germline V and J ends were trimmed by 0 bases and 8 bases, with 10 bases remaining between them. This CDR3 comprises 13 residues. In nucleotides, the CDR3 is TGTGCCAGCAGCTTAGACGCCTTGGGGGGCTACACCTTC. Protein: CASSLDALGGYTF.

CDR3 amino acids: CASSLGISYEQYF. DNA for the CDR3: TGTGCCAGCAGCTTAGGAATTTCCTACGAGCAGTACTTC. The rearrangement links TRBV7-8 to TRBJ2-7; the D is unclear. The CDR3 sequence is 13 residues long. In germline, CDR1 is SGHVS, CDR2 FQNEAQ. The V and J ends lost 1 base and 1 base respectively, with 5 bases between them.

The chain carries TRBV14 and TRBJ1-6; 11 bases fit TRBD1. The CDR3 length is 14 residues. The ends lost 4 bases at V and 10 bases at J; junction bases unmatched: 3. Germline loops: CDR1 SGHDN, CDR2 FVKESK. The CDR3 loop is CASSPGTGGSPLHF. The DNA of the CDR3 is TGTGCCAGCAGCCCCGGGACAGGGGGATCACCCCTCCACTTT.

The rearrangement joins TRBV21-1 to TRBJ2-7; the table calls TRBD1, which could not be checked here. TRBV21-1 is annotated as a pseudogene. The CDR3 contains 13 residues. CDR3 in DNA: TGTGCCAGCCCGACAGGGGGACTCTACGAGCAGTACTTC. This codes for CASPTGGLYEQYF.

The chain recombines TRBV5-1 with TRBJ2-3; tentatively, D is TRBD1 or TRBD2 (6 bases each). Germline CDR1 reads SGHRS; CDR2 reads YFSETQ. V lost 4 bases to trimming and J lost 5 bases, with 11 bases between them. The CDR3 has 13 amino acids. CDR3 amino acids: CASSDGGLDTQYF. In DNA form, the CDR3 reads TGCGCCAGCAGCGACGGGGGCCTAGATACGCAGTATTTT.

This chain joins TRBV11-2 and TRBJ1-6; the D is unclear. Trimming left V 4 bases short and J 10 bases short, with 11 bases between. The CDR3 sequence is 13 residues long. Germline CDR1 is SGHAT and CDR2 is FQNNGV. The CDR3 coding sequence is TGTGCCAGCAGCTCCTCCCGAGAGTCACCCCTCCACTTT. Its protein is CASSSSRESPLHF.

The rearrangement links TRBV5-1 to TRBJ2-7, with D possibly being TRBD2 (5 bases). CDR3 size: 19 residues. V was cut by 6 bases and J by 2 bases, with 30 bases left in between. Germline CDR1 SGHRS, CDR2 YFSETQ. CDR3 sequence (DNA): TGCGCCAGCACCCTAGCCCCGCGGATGGCACCGGGTGATGCCTACGAGCAGTACTTC. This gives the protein CASTLAPRMAPGDAYEQYF.

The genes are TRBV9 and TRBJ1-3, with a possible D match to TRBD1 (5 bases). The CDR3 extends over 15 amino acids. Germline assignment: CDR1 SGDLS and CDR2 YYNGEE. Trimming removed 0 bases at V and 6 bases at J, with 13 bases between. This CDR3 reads CASSVASREANTIYF. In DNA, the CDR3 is TGTGCCAGCAGCGTAGCTTCCAGGGAGGCAAACACCATATATTTT.

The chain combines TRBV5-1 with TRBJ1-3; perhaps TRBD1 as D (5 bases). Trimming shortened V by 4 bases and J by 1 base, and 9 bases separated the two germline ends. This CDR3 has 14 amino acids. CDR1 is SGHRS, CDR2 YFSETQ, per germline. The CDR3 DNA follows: TGCGCCAGCAGCGGGGCCGCGTCTGGAAACACCATATATTTT. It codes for CASSGAASGNTIYF.

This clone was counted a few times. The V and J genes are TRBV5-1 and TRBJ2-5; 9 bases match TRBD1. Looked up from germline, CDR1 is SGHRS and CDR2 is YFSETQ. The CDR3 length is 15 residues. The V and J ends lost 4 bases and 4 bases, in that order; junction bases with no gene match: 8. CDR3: CASSRGTGHSETQYF. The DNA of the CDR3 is TGCGCCAGCAGCCGCGGGACAGGGCACTCAGAGACCCAGTACTTC.